Listed here are 8 T cell receptor beta chains from one sample, sequenced in a study of blood T cell repertoires in COVID-19. Assay used: immunoSEQ multiplex PCR; TCRdb lists only in-frame clones, some missing. This repertoire shows fewer than 350,000 clones, 88% found once; its top ten account for under 2.5%. Sequenced input: PBMCs or T cells enriched from blood (not recorded which). The receptor set was obtained from a woman aged 60-75 years in a cohort exposed to, infected with or recovered from COVID-19 (not recorded which).

V and J are TRBV7-9 and TRBJ1-1; D call uncertain. The CDR3 has 16 residues. Trimming removed 4 bases at V and 0 bases at J, with 15 bases between. Per germline, CDR1 SEHNR and CDR2 FQNEAQ (reference sequence). CDR3 in DNA: TGTGCCAGCAGCTACTCCCCCGGGATAGTGAACACTGAAGCTTTCTTT. Protein sequence: CASSYSPGIVNTEAFF.

This chain links TRBV18 with TRBJ1-2, with 8 bases aligning to TRBD1. The CDR3 totals 15 residues. Per the germline V gene, CDR1 is KGHSH and CDR2 is LQKENI. V lost 0 bases, J lost 3 bases, and 3 bases stayed unmatched. The CDR3 loop reads CASSPPRTGHYGYTF. CDR3 coding DNA: TGTGCCAGCTCACCACCGAGGACAGGGCACTATGGCTACACCTTC.

In this sample, this clone turned up once. The genes are TRBV7-9 and TRBJ2-1; 11 bases align to TRBD2. The CDR3 is 17 amino acids. Germline CDR1 is SEHNR and CDR2 is FQNEAQ (reference sequence). Here the CDR3 DNA reads TGTGGGACTGCCCTTAGGGTCGGACTAGCGGGTTACAATGAGCAGTTCTTC. As protein: CGTALRVGLAGYNEQFF.

To note about this clone: Distinct nucleotide sequences in the sample also encode this CDR3. This chain connects TRBV28 to TRBJ2-4; D is unresolved. CDR3 length: 16 amino acids. Trimming left V 6 bases short and J 0 bases short, with 15 bases between. Germline V gene lookup returns CDR1 MDHEN and CDR2 SYDVKM. The CDR3 sequence: CASSSQTQLAKNIQYF. CDR3 in DNA: TGTGCCAGCAGCTCTCAGACACAACTAGCCAAAAACATTCAGTACTTC.

This chain links TRBV3-1 (or the pseudogene TRBV3-2) with TRBJ2-5; D perhaps matches TRBD1 (6 bases). The CDR3 runs 16 residues. Germline assignment: CDR1 LGHDT and CDR2 YNNKEL (reference sequence). The V gene lost 0 bases and the J gene lost 3 bases, with 14 bases spanning the gap. This CDR3 is CASSQDFRGSEETQYF. CDR3 bases: TGTGCCAGCAGCCAAGACTTCAGGGGATCGGAAGAGACCCAGTACTTC.

The CDR3 reads CASSPTPQVTYPTDTQYF. The DNA for the CDR3 is TGTGCCAGCTCACCTACCCCACAGGTTACTTATCCCACAGATACGCAGTATTTT. The chain uses TRBV18 and TRBJ2-3, with D perhaps TRBD1 (5 bases). This CDR3 is 18 amino acids long. The germline V and J ends were trimmed by 3 bases and 2 bases, with 21 bases remaining between them. CDR1 and CDR2 from the germline V gene are KGHSH and LQKENI.

The chain carries TRBV5-1 and TRBJ2-7; 9 positions match TRBD1. Trimming removed 3 bases from V and 4 bases from J; junction bases left unmatched: 2. The CDR3 is 13 amino acids. The germline gives CDR1 SGHRS, CDR2 YFSETQ. CDR3 sequence reads: CASSSGTGYEQYF. The CDR3 DNA reads TGCGCCAGCAGCTCCGGGACAGGGTACGAGCAGTACTTC.

This chain links TRBV5-1 with TRBJ2-1; 8 bases map to TRBD2. V lost 0 bases and J lost 4; bases outside the gene matches: 3. The length of the CDR3 is 15 residues. The germline V gene has CDR1 SGHRS and CDR2 YFSETQ. In DNA form, the CDR3 reads TGCGCCAGCAGCTTGGGGGTAGCGGGATACAATGAGCAGTTCTTC. Translation: CASSLGVAGYNEQFF.